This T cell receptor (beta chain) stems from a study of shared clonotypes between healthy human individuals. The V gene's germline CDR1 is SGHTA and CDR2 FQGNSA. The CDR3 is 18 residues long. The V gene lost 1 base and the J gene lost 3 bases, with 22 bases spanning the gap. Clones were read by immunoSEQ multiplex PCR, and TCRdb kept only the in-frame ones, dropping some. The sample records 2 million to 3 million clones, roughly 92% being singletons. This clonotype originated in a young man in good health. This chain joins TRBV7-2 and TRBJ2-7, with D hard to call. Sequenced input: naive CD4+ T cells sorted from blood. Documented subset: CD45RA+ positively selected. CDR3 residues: CASSLGPHYAAVDYEQYF. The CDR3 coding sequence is TGTGCCAGCAGCTTAGGGCCCCATTATGCGGCAGTAGACTACGAGCAGTACTTC. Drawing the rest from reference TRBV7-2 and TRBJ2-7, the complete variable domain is GAGVSQSPSNKVTEKGKDVELRCDPISGHTALYWYRQSLGQGLEFLIYFQGNSAPDKSGLPSDRFSAERTGGSVSTLTIQRTQQEDSAVYLCASSLGPHYAAVDYEQYFGPGTRLTVT.